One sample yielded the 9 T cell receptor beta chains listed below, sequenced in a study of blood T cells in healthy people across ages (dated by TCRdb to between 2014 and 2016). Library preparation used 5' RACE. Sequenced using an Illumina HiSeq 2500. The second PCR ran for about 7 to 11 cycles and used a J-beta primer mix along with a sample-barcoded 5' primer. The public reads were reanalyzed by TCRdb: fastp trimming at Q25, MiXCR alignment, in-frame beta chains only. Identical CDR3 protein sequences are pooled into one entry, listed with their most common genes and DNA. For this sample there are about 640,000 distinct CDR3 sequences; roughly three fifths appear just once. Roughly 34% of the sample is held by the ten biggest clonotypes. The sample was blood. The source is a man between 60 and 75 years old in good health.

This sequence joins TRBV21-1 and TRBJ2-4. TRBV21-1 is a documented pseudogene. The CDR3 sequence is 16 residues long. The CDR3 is CASSDTARNAKNIQYF. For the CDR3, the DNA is TGTGCCAGCAGCGATACGGCACGTAACGCCAAAAACATTCAGTACTTC.

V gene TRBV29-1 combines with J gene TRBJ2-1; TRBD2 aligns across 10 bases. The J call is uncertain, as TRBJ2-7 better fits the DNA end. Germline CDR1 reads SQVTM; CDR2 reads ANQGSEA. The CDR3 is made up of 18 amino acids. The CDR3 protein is CSARTGAGGPGNVNEQYF. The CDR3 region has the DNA TGCAGCGCTAGAACCGGAGCGGGAGGGCCAGGGAACGTGAATGAGCAGTACTTC.

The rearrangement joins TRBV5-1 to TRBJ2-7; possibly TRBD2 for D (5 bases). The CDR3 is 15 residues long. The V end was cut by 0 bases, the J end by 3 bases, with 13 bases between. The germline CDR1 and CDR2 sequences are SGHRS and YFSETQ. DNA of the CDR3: TGCGCCAGCAGCTTGGGGCAGGCTAGCTACTACGAGCAGTACTTC. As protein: CASSLGQASYYEQYF.

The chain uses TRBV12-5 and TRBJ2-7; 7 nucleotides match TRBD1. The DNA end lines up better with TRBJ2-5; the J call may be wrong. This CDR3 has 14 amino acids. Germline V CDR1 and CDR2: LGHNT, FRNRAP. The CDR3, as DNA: TGTGCTAGTGGTCTCCCCGGGACAGAAGAGACCCAGTACTTC. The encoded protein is CASGLPGTEETQYF.

The CDR3 loop is CASSSRYTQYF. The CDR3, as DNA: TGTGCCAGCAGTTCCAGATATACGCAGTATTTT. The V and J genes are TRBV12-3 or TRBV12-4 and TRBJ2-3; D uncertain. The CDR3 totals 11 residues. Trimming removed 4 bases from V and 7 bases from J, with 6 bases in between.

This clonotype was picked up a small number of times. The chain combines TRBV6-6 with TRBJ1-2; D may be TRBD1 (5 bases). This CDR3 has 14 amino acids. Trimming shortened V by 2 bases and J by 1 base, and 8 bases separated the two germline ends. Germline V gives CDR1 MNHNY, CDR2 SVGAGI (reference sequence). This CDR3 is CASSYKGLNYGYTF. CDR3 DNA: TGTGCCAGCAGTTACAAGGGACTTAACTATGGCTACACCTTC.

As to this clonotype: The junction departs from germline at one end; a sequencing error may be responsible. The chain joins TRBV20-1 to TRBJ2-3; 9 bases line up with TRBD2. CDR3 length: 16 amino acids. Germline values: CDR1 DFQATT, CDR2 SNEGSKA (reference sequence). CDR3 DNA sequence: TGCAGTGCTAGAGATCTAGAAGCGGGAGGAACAGCTACGCAGTATTTT. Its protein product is CSARDLEAGGTATQYF.

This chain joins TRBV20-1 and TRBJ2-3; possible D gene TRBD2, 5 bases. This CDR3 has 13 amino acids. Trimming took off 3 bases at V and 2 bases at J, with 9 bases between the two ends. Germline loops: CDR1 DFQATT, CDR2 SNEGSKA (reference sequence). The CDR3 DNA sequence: TGCAGTGCTAGGCTAGCCCACACAGATACGCAGTATTTT. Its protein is CSARLAHTDTQYF.

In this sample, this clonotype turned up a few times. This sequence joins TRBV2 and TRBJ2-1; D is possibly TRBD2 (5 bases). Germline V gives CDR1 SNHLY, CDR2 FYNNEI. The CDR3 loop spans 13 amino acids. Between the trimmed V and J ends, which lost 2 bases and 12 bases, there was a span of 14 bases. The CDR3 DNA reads TGTGCCAGCAGTGAAATAGGAGGATCTGGGCAGTTCTTC. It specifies CASSEIGGSGQFF.